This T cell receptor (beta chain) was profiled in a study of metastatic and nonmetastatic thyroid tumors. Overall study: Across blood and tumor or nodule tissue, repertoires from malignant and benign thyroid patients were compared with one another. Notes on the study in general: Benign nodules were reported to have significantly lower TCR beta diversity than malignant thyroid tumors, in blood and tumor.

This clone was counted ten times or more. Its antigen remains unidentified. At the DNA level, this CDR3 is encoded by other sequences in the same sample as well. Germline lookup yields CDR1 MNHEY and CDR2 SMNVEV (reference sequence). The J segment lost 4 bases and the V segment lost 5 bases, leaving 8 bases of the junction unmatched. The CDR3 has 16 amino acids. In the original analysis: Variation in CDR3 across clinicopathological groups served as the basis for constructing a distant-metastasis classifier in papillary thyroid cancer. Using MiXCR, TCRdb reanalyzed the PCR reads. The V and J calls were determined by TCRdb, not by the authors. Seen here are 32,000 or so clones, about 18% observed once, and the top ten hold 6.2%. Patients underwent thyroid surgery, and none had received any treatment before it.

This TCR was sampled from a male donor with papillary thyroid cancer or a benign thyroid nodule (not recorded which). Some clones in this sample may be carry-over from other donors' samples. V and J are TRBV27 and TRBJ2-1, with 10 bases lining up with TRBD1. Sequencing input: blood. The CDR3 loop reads CASSRFRDRGYNEQFF. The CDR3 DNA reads TGTGCCAGCAGTCGATTCCGGGACAGGGGATACAATGAGCAGTTCTTC.